The rows below give T cell receptor beta chains drawn from one sample of a study of CXCR3-negative and CXCR3-positive naive CD8 T cells. Reanalyzing the 5' RACE reads, TCRdb keeps one entry per CDR3 protein, without DNA. The sample is made up of some 130,000 distinct CDR3 sequences, and the top ten hold 0.59% of it. Sequencing was performed on naive CXCR3+ CD8+ T cells from blood. The receptors originated from a human donor in good health. Some clones in this sample may be carry-over from other donors' samples. CDR3s include the opening cysteine and the closing phenylalanine or tryptophan.

j_gene,v_gene,CDR3aa
TRBJ2-3,TRBV7-2,CASSQYSDTQYF
TRBJ2-2,TRBV7-9,CASSPGGGDAMEELFF
TRBJ2-3,TRBV29-1,CSVVWGDRPDTQYF
TRBJ1-1,TRBV20-1,CSARVGGKDTEAFF
TRBJ2-7,TRBV7-2,CASSFPGPYSYEQYF
TRBJ2-7,TRBV29-1,CSVVPGGAAYEQYF
TRBJ2-7,TRBV20-1,CSASGITANPYEQYF
TRBJ2-5,TRBV6-2/TRBV6-3,CAITPGLASETQYF
TRBJ2-1,TRBV28,CASSLPRNEQFF
TRBJ2-1,TRBV9,CASSESSGTAYNEQFF
TRBJ2-3,TRBV7-6,CASSLNGDYLSTDTQYF
TRBJ2-1,TRBV7-9,CASSGGTAGTYNEPFF
TRBJ2-1,TRBV12-3/TRBV12-4,CASSGEKLTNEQFF
TRBJ2-7,TRBV27,CASSLFGYEQYF
TRBJ1-1,TRBV5-1,CASSFSDRINTEAFF
TRBJ1-2,TRBV29-1,CSVVPPGTGGAYGYTF
TRBJ2-2,TRBV5-1,CASSSWTGSTGELFF
TRBJ2-1,TRBV19,CASSIGGHKQFF
TRBJ2-1,TRBV23-1,CASSQVQPRDISYNEQLF
TRBJ1-2,TRBV20-1,CSAPTGGGYTF